Shown below are 12 T cell receptor beta chains from a single sample sequenced in a study of cytomegalovirus exposure and HLA in healthy donors. Both 60 Vbeta primers and 13 Jbeta primers went into the PCR. The data were produced by immunoSEQ multiplex PCR, yet TCRdb's version contains in-frame clones alone and is incomplete. The data contain about 180,000 clones, around 72% of them singletons. The source material was PBMCs. All receptors come from a female donor in good health and CMV-seronegative.

This clone was seen a handful of times. J is TRBJ2-7 and V is TRBV18; TRBD1 matches at 9 bases. The CDR3 is 18 residues long. The junction had 13 bases not matched to a gene; V was cut back by 4 bases and J by 0 bases. In germline, CDR1 is KGHSH, CDR2 LQKENI. The CDR3, as DNA: TGTGCCAGCTCACTACAGGGGGCACGCGGAGCGGGCTCCTACGAGCAGTACTTC. This gives the protein CASSLQGARGAGSYEQYF.

This clone appeared a few times. The CDR3 DNA is TGTGCCAGCAGCCAAGTAAGGGGGCCCGAGGAGACCCAGTACTTC. The encoded protein is CASSQVRGPEETQYF. This chain uses TRBV14 with TRBJ2-5; 7 bases are a match to TRBD1. The V and J ends lost 1 base and 5 bases, in that order; junction bases with no gene match: 7. From germline, CDR1 is SGHDN and CDR2 FVKESK. This CDR3 has 15 amino acids.

The chain joins TRBV11-1 to TRBJ2-5; 12 nucleotides match TRBD1. Germline values: CDR1 SGHAT, CDR2 FQDESV (reference sequence). This CDR3 contains 18 residues. The trim removed 5 bases at V and 6 bases at J, leaving 16 bases unmatched. CDR3 DNA: TGTGCCAGCAGCCCCGATGTGACCGGGACAGGGGGCGCACAGACCCAGTACTTC. Translated, it gives CASSPDVTGTGGAQTQYF.

The chain recombines TRBV5-1 with TRBJ2-6; possibly TRBD2 for D (5 bases). The CDR3 is 16 residues long. V shed 7 bases and J shed 0 bases, with 14 bases lying between them. The germline V gene has CDR1 SGHRS and CDR2 YFSETQ. The CDR3 DNA reads as TGCGCCAGCGCGACGGACTGGAGCTCTGGGGCCAACGTCCTGACTTTC. It yields the protein CASATDWSSGANVLTF.

The DNA of the CDR3 is TGTGCCGCTAGAACAGGCAGGGCCGGGGCCAACGTCCTGACTTTC. Its protein is CAARTGRAGANVLTF. The chain employs TRBV19 and TRBJ2-6; D possibly corresponds to TRBD1 (5 bases). V was pared by 11 bases and J by 4 bases, with 18 bases between. The germline V gene has CDR1 LNHDA and CDR2 SQIVND (reference sequence). The CDR3 sequence is 15 residues long.

This clone was counted between two and nine times. This sequence joins TRBV4-2 and TRBJ1-2; tentative D call: TRBD1 (6 bases). CDR1 is LGHNA, CDR2 YNFKEQ, per germline. The germline V and J ends were trimmed by 2 bases and 0 bases, with 10 bases remaining between them. The CDR3 runs to 15 residues. Here the CDR3 reads CASSQQGQANYGYTF. The CDR3 region has the DNA TGTGCCAGCAGCCAACAGGGGCAAGCTAACTATGGCTACACCTTC.

The chain is built from TRBV5-4 and TRBJ2-1, with 8 bases fitting TRBD2. Germline V lookup: CDR1 SGHNT, CDR2 YYREEE (reference sequence). This CDR3 is 15 amino acids long. With V trimmed by 5 bases and J by 6 bases, 10 bases remained unmatched. CDR3 DNA sequence: TGTGCCAGCAGGAGCGGGGGCGGGAGCCCCAATGAGCAGTTCTTC. This codes for CASRSGGGSPNEQFF.

This clone was picked up a small number of times. The chain couples TRBV6-1 to TRBJ2-1; D is undetermined. Germline assignment: CDR1 MNHNS and CDR2 SASEGT. Trimming left V 3 bases short and J 10 bases short, with 4 bases between. This CDR3 is 10 amino acids long. CDR3 in amino acids: CASSEREQFF. In DNA form, the CDR3 reads TGTGCCAGCAGTGAGAGGGAGCAGTTCTTC.

The chain employs TRBV7-9 and TRBJ2-1; TRBD2 matches 8 bases. V lost 6 bases and J lost 5; bases outside the gene matches: 6. CDR1 and CDR2 (germline): SEHNR, FQNEAQ (reference sequence). The CDR3 sequence is 14 residues long. The CDR3 is CASRRGGGNNEQFF. CDR3 DNA: TGTGCCAGCAGACGGGGCGGGGGGAACAATGAGCAGTTCTTC.

The chain uses TRBV4-1 and TRBJ1-5, with TRBD1 identical over 8 bases. In germline, CDR1 is MGHRA, CDR2 YSYEKL. The CDR3 runs 16 residues. Trimming cost V 1 base and J 6 bases; bases outside gene matches: 8. CDR3 amino acids: CASSQAAGGVGQPQHF. In DNA form, the CDR3 reads TGCGCCAGCAGCCAAGCAGCAGGGGGCGTTGGTCAGCCCCAGCATTTT.

This rearrangement joins TRBV2 to TRBJ2-7; TRBD2 is a possible D gene (7 bases). V was clipped by 6 bases and J by 6 bases, with 15 bases between them. Germline CDR1 is SNHLY and CDR2 is FYNNEI. This CDR3 spans 13 amino acids. CDR3 DNA: TGTGCCAGCAGAAACGGGGGGCCCAGCGAGCAGTACTTC. Translating it yields CASRNGGPSEQYF. Drawing the rest from reference TRBV2 and TRBJ2-7, the complete variable domain is EPEVTQTPSHQVTQMGQEVILRCVPISNHLYFYWYRQILGQKVEFLVSFYNNEISEKSEIFDDQFSVERPDGSNFTLKIRSTKLEDSAMYFCASRNGGPSEQYFGPGTRLTVT.

The genes are TRBV9 and TRBJ2-3; 9 nucleotides match TRBD2. The CDR3 covers 16 residues. V shed 4 bases and J 0 bases; nucleotides not matched to a gene: 6. CDR1 is SGDLS and CDR2 is YYNGEE in the germline V gene. CDR3 nucleotides: TGTGCCAGCAGCAACGGACTAGCGCTAAGCACAGATACGCAGTATTTT. Translating it yields CASSNGLALSTDTQYF.